Below are 30 T cell receptor beta chains sequenced from a single sample in a study of T cells after yellow fever vaccination. TCRdb independently ran MiXCR on the 5' RACE reads; one entry per CDR3 protein. Of approximately 300,000 distinct CDR3 sequences in the sample, around 7.3% were seen once. Source: PBMCs, taken more than 35 days after the first yellow fever vaccination. Receptors originate from a young man who received the YFV17D yellow fever vaccine.

This clonotype has more than one count but fewer than ten. The chain employs TRBV27 and TRBJ1-5; 9 nucleotides agree with TRBD1. V shed 5 bases and J 0 bases; nucleotides not matched to a gene: 14. CDR3 size: 19 residues. Per germline, CDR1 MNHEY and CDR2 SMNVEV (reference sequence). The CDR3 region is CASSPLSNWDRDSNQPQHF. In nucleotides, the CDR3 is TGTGCCAGCAGTCCCTTGTCGAATTGGGACAGGGATAGCAATCAGCCCCAGCATTTT.

In its sample, this clonotype was seen a few times. V usage is TRBV6-5 and J usage is TRBJ1-2; 10 positions match TRBD1. With V trimmed by 6 bases and J by 0 bases, 13 bases remained unmatched. Germline V gene lookup returns CDR1 MNHEY and CDR2 SVGAGI. This CDR3 has 18 amino acids. The DNA for the CDR3 is TGTGCCAGCAGCAATCATCGGACAGGGGGAAAAACTAACTATGGCTACACCTTC. Its protein is CASSNHRTGGKTNYGYTF.

The chain employs TRBV12-3 or TRBV12-4 and TRBJ2-3, with D perhaps TRBD2 (6 bases). The CDR3 has 16 amino acids. The V and J ends lost 2 bases and 0 bases respectively, with 12 bases between them. CDR3 nucleotides: TGTGCCAGCAGTTTACTGCCGGGGACTAGCACAGATACGCAGTATTTT. Amino acids: CASSLLPGTSTDTQYF.

The sample holds many counts of this clonotype. The V call is TRBV6-2 or TRBV6-3, the J call TRBJ1-2; D unclear. Trimming took 3 bases from V and 4 from J, leaving 9 bases between them. The CDR3 spans 13 residues. CDR1 is MNHEY, CDR2 SVGEGT, per germline. In nucleotides, the CDR3 is TGTGCCAGCAGTTATGGTGACGGCTATGGCTACACCTTC. Amino acids: CASSYGDGYGYTF.

V is TRBV13 and J is TRBJ2-7; D remains ambiguous. V was shortened by 1 base and J by 4 bases, with 14 bases between the two germline ends. The germline V gene has CDR1 PRHDT and CDR2 FYEKMQ (reference sequence). CDR3 length: 15 amino acids. The CDR3 sequence: CASSLALYQDYEQYF. The CDR3 DNA sequence: TGTGCCAGCAGCTTAGCCCTTTATCAAGATTACGAGCAGTACTTC. Full variable domain (missing parts from reference TRBV13 and TRBJ2-7): AAGVIQSPRHLIKEKRETATLKCYPIPRHDTVYWYQQGPGQDPQFLISFYEKMQSDKGSIPDRFSAQQFSDYHSELNMSSLELGDSALYFCASSLALYQDYEQYFGPGTRLTVT.

Concerning this clonotype: Just one base apart from a much larger clone, this may be a read error. The chain links TRBV6-1 to TRBJ2-3, with 11 positions matching TRBD1. Germline V gene lookup returns CDR1 MNHNS and CDR2 SASEGT. The CDR3 runs to 15 residues. The V and J ends lost 3 bases and 4 bases, in that order; junction bases with no gene match: 3. The CDR3 DNA sequence: TGTGCCAGCAGTGACTGGACAGGGGGCGCAGATACGCAGTATTTT. Translation gives CASSDWTGGADTQYF.

This clonotype was observed a handful of times. The V and J genes are TRBV12-3 or TRBV12-4 and TRBJ2-5; D unresolved. Trimming took off 5 bases at V and 0 bases at J, with 16 bases between the two ends. The CDR3 length is 16 residues. In DNA form, the CDR3 reads TGTGCCAGCAGTCAAGGTTGGGTAGCACACCAAGAGACCCAGTACTTC. The encoded protein is CASSQGWVAHQETQYF.

This clonotype was detected a few times. The genes are TRBV2 and TRBJ2-6; D tentatively fits TRBD1 or TRBD2 (7 bases each). The CDR3 runs 20 residues. V lost 4 bases and J lost 1, with 23 bases in between. Germline V gene sequence: CDR1 SNHLY, CDR2 FYNNEI. The CDR3 region has the DNA TGTGCCAGCAGTGTTAATGGGGGGGACAGACTAATTTCTGGGGCCAACGTCCTGACTTTC. Protein sequence: CASSVNGGDRLISGANVLTF.

In its sample, this clonotype was seen many times. This sequence joins TRBV20-1 and TRBJ2-5; the D is unclear. The length of the CDR3 is 13 residues. Germline CDR1 is DFQATT and CDR2 is SNEGSKA (reference sequence). V lost 3 bases to trimming and J lost 1 base, with 9 bases between them. CDR3 amino acids: CSASGNTQETQYF. The CDR3 DNA reads as TGCAGTGCTAGTGGGAACACCCAAGAGACCCAGTACTTC.

This clonotype was seen ten or more times. This chain links TRBV7-9 with TRBJ1-4; D gene unclear. The CDR3 totals 13 residues. Per the germline V gene, CDR1 is SEHNR and CDR2 is FQNEAQ (reference sequence). Trimming took 1 base from V and 11 from J, leaving 11 bases between them. CDR3 sequence: CASSLDSVPKLFF. The CDR3 coding sequence is TGTGCCAGCAGCTTAGACTCGGTGCCTAAACTGTTTTTT.

This clonotype was seen repeatedly, ten times or more. V is TRBV20-1 and J is TRBJ1-4, with TRBD1 matching 9 bases. The ends lost 5 bases at V and 7 bases at J; junction bases unmatched: 8. This CDR3 region has 14 residues. Germline CDR1 DFQATT, CDR2 SNEGSKA (reference sequence). DNA for the CDR3: TGCAGTGCTCCCCACAGGGGGCGGGGTGAAAAACTGTTTTTT. This codes for CSAPHRGRGEKLFF.

There are a few counts of this clonotype. The V and J genes are TRBV6-6 and TRBJ1-2; possible D gene TRBD1, 5 bases. The CDR3 runs to 13 residues. CDR1 is MNHNY, CDR2 SVGAGI, per germline (reference sequence). The V end lost 2 bases, the J end lost 4 bases, and 8 bases lay between the germline ends. This CDR3 is CASSYQGSYGYTF. Written as DNA, the CDR3 is TGTGCCAGCAGTTACCAGGGTTCCTATGGCTACACCTTC.

Details on this clonotype: The missing conserved phenylalanine or tryptophan at the end of this CDR3 makes a read error likely. The CDR3 region is CARGHRGRTGELFC. The CDR3 coding sequence is TGTGCCAGGGGCCACAGGGGGCGGACCGGGGAGCTGTTTTGT. This sequence joins TRBV15 and TRBJ2-2, with TRBD1 matching 9 bases. The germline CDR1 and CDR2 sequences are LNHNV and YYDKDF (reference sequence). V shed 10 bases and J 5 bases; nucleotides not matched to a gene: 8. The CDR3 covers 14 residues.

This clonotype was recorded many times. V is TRBV5-6 and J is TRBJ2-7, with TRBD1 identical over 11 bases. This CDR3 is built from 15 residues. Looked up from germline, CDR1 is SGHDT and CDR2 is YYEEEE. V lost 5 bases to trimming and J lost 2 bases; unmatched junction nucleotides: 6. CDR3 region: CASRLGQGATYEQYF. CDR3 in DNA: TGTGCCAGCAGACTCGGACAGGGGGCTACCTACGAGCAGTACTTC.

The CDR3 bases are TGTGCCAGCAGCCCCAGGACAGGGAAAGCGACAGATACGCAGTATTTT. This encodes CASSPRTGKATDTQYF. This chain links TRBV12-3 or TRBV12-4 with TRBJ2-3; the match to TRBD1 covers 8 bases. The CDR3 extends over 16 amino acids. V was clipped by 6 bases and J by 3 bases; unmatched bases: 11.

In its sample, this clonotype was seen many times. CDR3: CASSLGPAQPQHF. The CDR3 bases are TGTGCCAGCAGCTTAGGGCCAGCTCAGCCCCAGCATTTT. The chain employs TRBV7-2 and TRBJ1-5; no clear D. The CDR3 runs to 13 residues. Germline V gene lookup returns CDR1 SGHTA and CDR2 FQGNSA. The V end lost 1 base, the J end lost 6 bases, and 7 bases lay between the germline ends. Full variable domain (outside the CDR3, taken from reference TRBV7-2 and TRBJ1-5): GAGVSQSPSNKVTEKGKDVELRCDPISGHTALYWYRQSLGQGLEFLIYFQGNSAPDKSGLPSDRFSAERTGGSVSTLTIQRTQQEDSAVYLCASSLGPAQPQHFGDGTRLSIL.

Here the CDR3 DNA reads TGCAGCGTTCGGGAAGTTAGCTACAATGAGCAGTTCTTC. Protein: CSVREVSYNEQFF. The gene calls are TRBV29-1 and TRBJ2-1, with D maybe TRBD2 (5 bases). Germline CDR1 SQVTM, CDR2 ANQGSEA. Between the trimmed V and J ends, which lost 5 bases and 3 bases, there was a span of 11 bases. This CDR3 comprises 13 residues.

The chain recombines TRBV7-9 with TRBJ2-7; the match to TRBD1 covers 9 bases. Germline loops: CDR1 SEHNR, CDR2 FQNEAQ (reference sequence). J gave up 1 base and V 5 bases, and 9 bases lay outside the gene matches. The length of the CDR3 is 16 residues. CDR3 coding DNA: TGTGCCAGCAGCCTAACAGGGGGCATTGAGTCCTACGAGCAGTACTTC. Encoded protein: CASSLTGGIESYEQYF.

The chain employs TRBV5-1 and TRBJ2-1, with unresolved D. With 1 base removed from V and 5 bases from J, the gap between germline ends came to 7 bases. The CDR3 spans 13 residues. Germline values: CDR1 SGHRS, CDR2 YFSETQ. CDR3 region: CASSLSRDNEQFF. CDR3 DNA sequence: TGCGCCAGCAGCTTGAGTAGGGACAATGAGCAGTTCTTC.

The V and J genes are TRBV21-1 and TRBJ1-2; the table calls TRBD1, which could not be checked here. TRBV21-1 is flagged as a pseudogene. The length of the CDR3 is 15 residues. Written as DNA, the CDR3 is TGTGCCAGCAGCACCAGGGACAGGAGGGGATATGGCTACACCTTC. Translating it yields CASSTRDRRGYGYTF.

This clonotype was counted only a few times. The rearrangement uses TRBV5-4 and TRBJ2-7; TRBD1 matches at 8 bases. V trimming: 4 bases; J trimming: 5 bases; junction bases outside the gene matches: 11. The germline CDR1 and CDR2 sequences are SGHNT and YYREEE (reference sequence). The CDR3 length is 15 residues. CDR3 sequence: CASSTGPGTGNEQYV. As DNA, the CDR3 is TGTGCCAGCAGCACAGGACCCGGGACAGGAAACGAGCAGTACGTC.

This clonotype was counted a few times. CDR3 in DNA: TGTGCCAGCAGCTTAGCGGGACAGGTTAATTCACCCCTCCACTTT. Amino acids: CASSLAGQVNSPLHF. This rearrangement joins TRBV13 to TRBJ1-6; 8 nucleotides match TRBD1. The CDR3 sequence is 15 residues long. Germline values: CDR1 PRHDT, CDR2 FYEKMQ (reference sequence). After removal of 1 base from V and 6 bases from J, the junction contained 2 bases not matched to a gene.

The CDR3 DNA reads as TGTGCCAGCAGCTACCCAGCGCGGGGGCCCACCGGGGAGCTGTTTTTT. Protein product: CASSYPARGPTGELFF. The chain employs TRBV7-9 and TRBJ2-2; possible D gene TRBD2, 7 bases. CDR1 and CDR2 from the germline V gene are SEHNR and FQNEAQ (reference sequence). V was cut by 4 bases and J by 4 bases, with 16 bases left in between. The CDR3 runs 16 residues. The full variable domain, rest sourced from reference TRBV7-9 and TRBJ2-2, is DTGVSQNPRHKITKRGQNVTFRCDPISEHNRLYWYRQTLGQGPEFLTYFQNEAQLEKSRLLSDRFSAERPKGSFSTLEIQRTEQGDSAMYLCASSYPARGPTGELFFGEGSRLTVL.

The chain's CDR3 is CASSPWILETQYF. The CDR3 coding sequence is TGTGCCAGCAGCCCGTGGATTTTGGAGACCCAGTACTTC. The chain carries TRBV7-6 and TRBJ2-5; D gene unclear. CDR1 and CDR2 from the germline V gene are SGHVS and FNYEAQ. This CDR3 comprises 13 residues. V lost 5 bases to trimming and J lost 5 bases, with 12 bases between them.

This clonotype was found a few times. The V gene is TRBV16, the J gene TRBJ1-2, with D maybe TRBD1 (6 bases). Germline V gene lookup returns CDR1 KGHSY and CDR2 FQNENV. The ends were cut back, 4 bases at V and 3 bases at J, with 12 bases in the middle. This CDR3 contains 14 residues. CDR3 nucleotide sequence: TGTGCCAGCAGCCCCAGGGGAGTGGACTATGGCTACACCTTC. It yields the protein CASSPRGVDYGYTF.

This clonotype came up a few times. This chain connects TRBV6-5 to TRBJ2-2; 9 nucleotides align to TRBD2. Trimming removed 4 bases from V and 3 bases from J; junction bases left unmatched: 9. Germline-derived CDR1 and CDR2 are MNHEY and SVGAGI. The CDR3 length is 17 residues. CDR3 residues: CASSLDLAGTYTGELFF. CDR3 DNA sequence: TGTGCCAGCAGTTTGGACCTAGCGGGGACTTACACCGGGGAGCTGTTTTTT.

The chain carries TRBV5-1 and TRBJ2-1; 10 positions agree with TRBD1. The CDR3 contains 14 residues. V gave up 3 bases and J gave up 9 bases; unmatched junction bases: 6. In germline, CDR1 is SGHRS, CDR2 YFSETQ. The CDR3 spells CASSSGTGATEQFF. In DNA, the CDR3 is TGCGCCAGCAGCTCCGGGACAGGGGCTACTGAGCAGTTCTTC.

The chain combines TRBV10-3 with TRBJ2-2; D not certain. V was clipped by 10 bases and J by 5 bases, with 11 bases between them. Germline CDR1 reads ENHRY; CDR2 reads SYGVKD. The CDR3 runs to 12 residues. The CDR3 coding sequence is TGTGCCACCCATCCTTCTACCGGGGAGCTGTTTTTT. It yields the protein CATHPSTGELFF.

This clonotype was seen more than once but under ten times. The V and J genes are TRBV5-1 and TRBJ1-4; D call uncertain. The CDR3 is 14 amino acids. CDR1 and CDR2 (germline): SGHRS, YFSETQ. With 3 bases removed from V and 1 base from J, the gap between germline ends came to 7 bases. The CDR3 coding sequence is TGCGCCAGCAGCTCAGGATTAACTAATGAAAAACTGTTTTTT. The encoded protein is CASSSGLTNEKLFF.

This clonotype came up many times. The chain joins TRBV6-5 to TRBJ2-1; D possibly corresponds to TRBD2 (6 bases). Germline CDR1 MNHEY, CDR2 SVGAGI. The V gene lost 4 bases and the J gene lost 5 bases, with 15 bases spanning the gap. CDR3 length: 15 residues. For the CDR3, the DNA is TGTGCCAGCAGTTCCCGGACGCGGGGCGACAATGAGCAGTTCTTC. Translating it yields CASSSRTRGDNEQFF.